A single sample gave rise to the 25 T cell receptor beta chains below, sequenced in a study of blood T cells in healthy people across ages (dated by TCRdb to between 2014 and 2016). The library was made by 5' RACE. Sequencing used an Illumina HiSeq 2500. The second PCR ran for about 7 to 11 cycles and used a J-beta primer mix along with a sample-barcoded 5' primer. Through fastp at Q25 and MiXCR, TCRdb rebuilt clones from the public reads, retaining in-frame beta chains. Rows matching on CDR3 protein sequence are summarized as one entry with the most common DNA and genes. This sample lists approximately 1,000,000 distinct CDR3 sequences; roughly two fifths were detected once. The ten biggest clones cover less than 15% of the sample. Sequenced sample: blood. The receptors were gathered from a man younger than 35 in good health.

V gene TRBV7-2 combines with J gene TRBJ1-2; 7 nucleotides agree with TRBD1. CDR1 and CDR2 (germline): SGHTA, FQGNSA. Losses at the gene ends were 2 bases for V and 0 bases for J; bases not matched to a gene: 15. The CDR3 consists of 19 residues. The CDR3 DNA reads as TGTGCCAGCAGCTTAAGCCCCGGACAGGTCACTATAGCTAACTATGGCTACACCTTC. Translating it yields CASSLSPGQVTIANYGYTF.

J is TRBJ2-3 and V is TRBV5-1; D is tentatively TRBD1 or TRBD2 (5 bases each). The CDR3 loop spans 15 amino acids. Trimming removed 0 bases from V and 5 bases from J, with 13 bases in between. The V gene's germline CDR1 is SGHRS and CDR2 YFSETQ. The CDR3 is CASSLGGRGGDTQYF. The CDR3 nucleotides read TGCGCCAGCAGCTTGGGGGGGAGAGGCGGAGATACGCAGTATTTT. Together with reference TRBV5-1 and TRBJ2-3, the CDR3 gives the full variable domain: KAGVTQTPRYLIKTRGQQVTLSCSPISGHRSVSWYQQTPGQGLQFLFEYFSETQRNKGNFPGRFSGRQFSNSRSEMNVSTLELGDSALYLCASSLGGRGGDTQYFGPGTRLTVL.

CDR3 sequence (DNA): TGTGCCATCAGACCCGCACAACCCTTTTACAATGAGCAGTTCTTC. It specifies CAIRPAQPFYNEQFF. The V and J genes are TRBV10-3 and TRBJ2-1; D gene ambiguous. V lost 6 bases to trimming and J lost 4 bases, with 16 bases between them. Germline-derived CDR1 and CDR2 are ENHRY and SYGVKD. The CDR3 extends over 15 amino acids.

The rearrangement links TRBV6-2 or TRBV6-3 to TRBJ2-3; D unclear. The germline gives CDR1 MNHEY, CDR2 SVGEGT. V lost 6 bases to trimming and J lost 11 bases, with 18 bases between them. The CDR3 has 13 amino acids. The CDR3 protein is CASRPGPHSGQYF. The DNA of the CDR3 is TGTGCCAGCAGACCGGGTCCCCATTCCGGGCAGTATTTT.

The chain uses TRBV4-3 and TRBJ2-1, with D possibly being TRBD2 (5 bases). In germline, CDR1 is LGHNA, CDR2 YSLEER. V was pared by 6 bases and J by 10 bases, with 13 bases between. This CDR3 is built from 12 residues. The CDR3 bases are TGCGCCAGCAGGGCTGAAACGGGGGAGCAGTTCTTC. This sequence encodes CASRAETGEQFF.

This clonotype was seen a few times. The chain recombines TRBV3-1 with TRBJ2-1, with 7 positions matching TRBD1. Germline V CDR1 and CDR2: LGHDT, YNNKEL (reference sequence). The CDR3 extends over 16 amino acids. The V gene end was trimmed by 6 bases and the J gene end by 4 bases; junction bases not matched to a gene: 12. Written as DNA, the CDR3 is TGTGCCAGCAGTCCCTACTGGGACAGTCCGTACAATGAGCAGTTCTTC. Encoded protein: CASSPYWDSPYNEQFF.

The chain employs TRBV2 and TRBJ2-1; 12 nucleotides match TRBD2. The CDR3 length is 14 residues. Germline V gene lookup returns CDR1 SNHLY and CDR2 FYNNEI. V was clipped by 4 bases and J by 9 bases; unmatched bases: 4. The DNA for the CDR3 is TGTGCCAGCAGTGGTCTAGCGGGGGGGGCTGAGCAGTTCTTC. It encodes CASSGLAGGAEQFF.

The chain joins TRBV25-1 to TRBJ1-1; possible D gene TRBD1, 5 bases. This CDR3 is built from 13 residues. Trimming shortened V by 7 bases and J by 1 base, and 10 bases separated the two germline ends. Germline values: CDR1 MGHDK, CDR2 SYGVNS. This CDR3 reads CASNSGTNTEAFF. As DNA, the CDR3 is TGTGCCAGCAATTCGGGGACGAACACTGAAGCTTTCTTT.

At least ten counts were recorded for this clonotype. This CDR3 reads CASSVDREQETQYF. CDR3 DNA sequence: TGTGCCAGCAGTGTCGACAGAGAGCAAGAGACCCAGTACTTC. J is TRBJ2-5 and V is TRBV2, with a possible D match to TRBD1 (5 bases). The CDR3 length is 14 residues. Looked up from germline, CDR1 is SNHLY and CDR2 is FYNNEI. V lost 4 bases, J lost 2 bases, and 11 bases lay in between.

This clonotype has a handful of counts. The J gene is TRBJ2-1, the V gene TRBV24-1; possibly TRBD2 for D (5 bases). The V gene's germline CDR1 is KGHDR and CDR2 SFDVKD. Between the trimmed V and J ends, which lost 3 bases and 0 bases, there was a span of 11 bases. The CDR3 length is 16 residues. CDR3 sequence reads: CATSDRAGSSYNEQFF. DNA of the CDR3: TGTGCCACCAGTGATAGAGCTGGGAGCTCCTACAATGAGCAGTTCTTC.

The chain couples TRBV6-5 to TRBJ1-4; TRBD1 matches at 7 bases. CDR1 MNHEY and CDR2 SVGAGI come from the germline V gene. The CDR3 spans 19 residues. The V segment lost 2 bases and the J segment 4 bases; nucleotides outside the gene matches: 16. CDR3 loop: CASSYPPRDRGDLNEKLFF. The CDR3 bases are TGTGCCAGCAGTTACCCGCCGAGGGACAGAGGGGACCTTAATGAAAAACTGTTTTTT.

Remarks on this clonotype: This may be a read error: a much more frequent sequence differs by one nucleotide. V and J are TRBV14 and TRBJ2-7, with 7 bases matching TRBD2. The CDR3 extends over 15 amino acids. CDR1 is SGHDN, CDR2 FVKESK, per germline. The ends lost 1 base at V and 7 bases at J; junction bases unmatched: 10. The CDR3 region is CASSQARLAGFEQYF. As DNA, the CDR3 is TGTGCCAGCAGCCAAGCGCGACTAGCTGGCTTTGAGCAGTACTTC.

In this sample, this clonotype turned up a few times. This rearrangement joins TRBV4-1 to TRBJ2-3; no clear D. Germline loops: CDR1 MGHRA, CDR2 YSYEKL. Trimming pared 4 bases from V and 2 bases from J, leaving 13 bases between. There are 15 residues in the CDR3. CDR3 DNA: TGCGCCAGCAGCCCGCTTCGTGGATTCACAGATACGCAGTATTTT. Translated: CASSPLRGFTDTQYF.

This clonotype was counted between two and nine times. The V gene is TRBV10-3, the J gene TRBJ1-5; possibly TRBD1 for D (5 bases). V lost 6 bases to trimming and J lost 1 base, with 7 bases between them. This CDR3 is 13 amino acids long. Germline values: CDR1 ENHRY, CDR2 SYGVKD. The chain's CDR3 is CAISRESNQPQHF. The DNA for the CDR3 is TGTGCCATCAGCAGGGAGAGCAATCAGCCCCAGCATTTT.

The chain combines TRBV7-2 with TRBJ1-2; D uncertain. Looked up from germline, CDR1 is SGHTA and CDR2 is FQGNSA. V was clipped by 6 bases and J by 0 bases, with 14 bases between them. The CDR3 loop spans 15 amino acids. The CDR3 sequence is CASSYLTDPNYGYTF. Written as DNA, the CDR3 is TGTGCCAGCAGTTATTTGACGGACCCTAACTATGGCTACACCTTC.

Comments on this clonotype: Since a much larger clone is just one base distant, this may be a read error. The chain joins TRBV7-2 to TRBJ2-5; 8 bases align to TRBD2. The J call may be incorrect, as the DNA end agrees better with TRBJ2-7. The CDR3 extends over 13 amino acids. Germline V gene data show CDR1 as SGHTA and CDR2 as FQGNSA. The CDR3 sequence: CVSSSGTSYEQYF. CDR3 DNA sequence: TGTGTCAGCAGCTCCGGGACTAGCTACGAGCAGTACTTC.

The CDR3 loop is CASSPEGLGNTGELFF. CDR3 DNA: TGTGCCAGCAGCCCCGAGGGTCTCGGGAACACCGGGGAGCTGTTTTTT. The chain has TRBV11-1 and TRBJ2-2; D is perhaps TRBD2 (5 bases). Per the germline V gene, CDR1 is SGHAT and CDR2 is FQDESV (reference sequence). Between the trimmed V and J ends, which lost 5 bases and 1 base, there was a span of 14 bases. This CDR3 has 16 amino acids.

The chain couples TRBV11-2 to TRBJ2-5, with D perhaps given as TRBD1 or TRBD2 (5 bases each). The V end lost 5 bases, the J end lost 9 bases, and 22 bases lay between the germline ends. The CDR3 has 15 residues. Germline CDR1 and CDR2: SGHAT and FQNNGV. CDR3 coding DNA: TGTGCCAGCAGCCCTGGGGTAGCGAGGGGCGAGGCCCAGTACTTC. Amino acid sequence: CASSPGVARGEAQYF.

This clonotype was found many times. This chain uses TRBV29-1 with TRBJ2-3, with D tentatively TRBD1 or TRBD2 (7 bases each). The germline CDR1 and CDR2 sequences are SQVTM and ANQGSEA. The CDR3 has 13 residues. The ends were cut back, 6 bases at V and 3 bases at J, with 13 bases in the middle. This CDR3 reads CSVGGTVTDTQYF. CDR3 DNA: TGCAGCGTCGGGGGGACAGTAACAGATACGCAGTATTTT.

This clonotype was observed a few times. The chain uses TRBV20-1 and TRBJ1-1, with D possibly being TRBD1 (5 bases). V was shortened by 3 bases and J by 2 bases, with 10 bases between the two germline ends. Germline-derived CDR1 and CDR2 are DFQATT and SNEGSKA (reference sequence). CDR3 length: 13 amino acids. The CDR3, as DNA: TGCAGTGCTAGGATGGGGGTAAACACTGAAGCTTTCTTT. Amino acid sequence: CSARMGVNTEAFF.

This clonotype has only a few counts. This chain connects TRBV20-1 to TRBJ1-5, with D perhaps TRBD1 (5 bases). CDR3 size: 13 residues. The ends were cut back, 4 bases at V and 6 bases at J, with 13 bases in the middle. Germline V gene data show CDR1 as DFQATT and CDR2 as SNEGSKA (reference sequence). CDR3 bases: TGCAGTGCTATCGGGGGGGATACTCAGCCCCAGCATTTT. Translating it yields CSAIGGDTQPQHF.

The rearrangement joins TRBV27 to TRBJ1-2, with a tentative D call TRBD1 (5 bases). Germline-derived CDR1 and CDR2 are MNHEY and SMNVEV (reference sequence). The CDR3 is 16 residues long. V shed 2 bases and J shed 5 bases, with 18 bases lying between them. The CDR3 DNA follows: TGTGCCAGCAGTTTAGGGGCAGGAGTCCCGGGATATGGCTACACCTTC. This gives the protein CASSLGAGVPGYGYTF.

This sequence joins TRBV14 and TRBJ1-2, with TRBD1 matching over 10 bases. The V gene's germline CDR1 is SGHDN and CDR2 FVKESK. Losses at the gene ends were 4 bases for V and 5 bases for J; bases not matched to a gene: 7. The CDR3 is 15 amino acids. The CDR3 DNA follows: TGTGCCAGCAGCCTAACACCGGGACAGGGGTATGGCTACACCTTC. Translation: CASSLTPGQGYGYTF. Looking up the rest from reference TRBV14 and TRBJ1-2 gives the full variable domain: EAGVTQFPSHSVIEKGQTVTLRCDPISGHDNLYWYRRVMGKEIKFLLHFVKESKQDESGMPNNRFLAERTGGTYSTLKVQPAELEDSGVYFCASSLTPGQGYGYTFGSGTRLTVV.

This clonotype came up a few times. The chain joins TRBV6-4 to TRBJ2-1, with D uncertain. CDR1 is MRHNA and CDR2 is SNTAGT in the germline V gene. The CDR3 runs 15 residues. The germline V and J ends were trimmed by 0 bases and 0 bases, with 6 bases remaining between them. Here the CDR3 DNA reads TGTGCCAGCAGTGACTCGTGGGGCTCCTACAATGAGCAGTTCTTC. It encodes CASSDSWGSYNEQFF.

This clonotype was observed at least ten times. The V and J genes are TRBV7-2 and TRBJ2-3; 10 nucleotides align to TRBD2. V trimming: 5 bases; J trimming: 4 bases; junction bases outside the gene matches: 6. This CDR3 region has 15 residues. Germline V gives CDR1 SGHTA, CDR2 FQGNSA. In nucleotides, the CDR3 is TGTGCCAGCAGCAAACCGGGACTAGCGTCAGATACGCAGTATTTT. Translating gives CASSKPGLASDTQYF.